These T cell receptor beta chains were read from a single sample in a study of T cell clonotyping in hematopoietic cell transplantation. Clones were sequenced by immunoSEQ multiplex PCR, and TCRdb holds only the in-frame ones, with some missing. The sample lists under 13,000 clones, about 89% occurring once. The source was PBMCs, collected 180 days after allogeneic stem cell transplant. These receptors were collected from a male patient aged 60-69 years who had an allogeneic stem cell transplant from an unrelated donor, so the T cells may come from the graft donor. Some clones in this sample may be carry-over from other donors' samples. Both conserved end residues are part of each CDR3. The D gene is left open where the match is weak. A row's size may be missing; if present it is once, few, many or a size class.

>TRBV4-1|few|15|TRBJ1-5|.
CASSPGQFGNQPQHF
TGCGCCAGCAGCCCGGGTCAATTTGGCAATCAGCCCCAGCATTTT
>TRBV4-3|few|15|TRBJ2-7|.
CASSQDLSGAYEQYF
TGCGCCAGCAGCCAAGATCTTTCCGGGGCCTACGAGCAGTACTTC
>TRBV6-5|.|13|TRBJ1-4|.
CASSRMRKEKLFF
TGTGCCAGCAGTCGTATGAGGAAGGAAAAACTGTTTTTT
>TRBV7-2|.|17|TRBJ2-3|TRBD2
CASSSRGSGGLRDTQYF
TGTGCCAGCAGCTCCCGGGGGAGCGGGGGACTCAGGGATACGCAGTATTTT
>TRBV7-3|once|11|TRBJ1-1|.
CASSDGTEAFF
TGTGCCAGCAGCGACGGCACTGAAGCTTTCTTT
>TRBV10-3|.|15|TRBJ1-5|TRBD1
CAIGDRGNSNQPQHF
TGTGCCATCGGGGACAGGGGGAATAGCAATCAGCCCCAGCATTTT
>TRBV9|once|13|TRBJ2-3|.
CASSDGSEDTQYF
TGTGCCAGCAGCGATGGTTCTGAGGATACGCAGTATTTT
>TRBV29-1|.|12|TRBJ1-2|.
CSVLAGFYGYTF
TGCAGCGTCCTCGCAGGGTTCTATGGCTACACCTTC
>TRBV5-1|.|19|TRBJ2-5|.
CASRSLPRVMGFWQETQYF
TGCGCCAGCAGATCCCTGCCCAGGGTGATGGGCTTTTGGCAGGAGACCCAGTACTTC
>TRBV14|.|14|TRBJ2-2|.
CASSQLLGTGELFF
TGTGCCAGCAGCCAACTACTCGGGACCGGGGAGCTGTTTTTT
>TRBV7-9|.|14|TRBJ2-5|.
CASSPPGAQETQYF
TGTGCCAGCAGCCCCCCCGGGGCCCAAGAGACCCAGTACTTC
>TRBV2|once|14|TRBJ2-7|.
CASTSGLDSYEQYF
TGTGCCAGCACGAGCGGTCTCGACTCCTACGAGCAGTACTTC
>TRBV9|.|14|TRBJ1-4|.
CASSSGQSNEKLFF
TGTGCCAGCAGCTCAGGACAGTCTAATGAAAAACTGTTTTTT
>TRBV29-1|.|11|TRBJ2-7|.
CSVELGNEQYF
TGCAGCGTTGAACTCGGGAACGAGCAGTACTTC
>TRBV5-8|.|15|TRBJ1-2|TRBD1
CASSPAGGENYGYTF
TGTGCCAGCAGCCCAGCAGGGGGAGAGAACTATGGCTACACCTTC
>TRBV18|.|13|TRBJ2-2|.
CASSLTATGELFF
TGTGCCAGCTCACTTACGGCCACCGGGGAGCTGTTTTTT
>TRBV25-1|.|13|TRBJ2-3|TRBD1
CASGGTGGDTQYF
TGTGCCAGTGGCGGGACAGGGGGAGATACGCAGTATTTT
>TRBV7-2|.|13|TRBJ1-5|.
CASSLALGQPQHF
TGTGCCAGCAGCTTAGCGCTGGGTCAGCCCCAGCATTTT
>TRBV19|.|14|TRBJ2-3|.
CASSGRTGLDTQYF
TGTGCCAGCAGTGGGCGAACAGGTTTAGATACGCAGTATTTT
>TRBV9|.|16|TRBJ2-3|.
CASSVRGDRNTDTQYF
TGTGCCAGCAGCGTGCGCGGTGACAGAAACACAGATACGCAGTATTTT
>TRBV4-1|.|15|TRBJ2-3|.
CASSQDARSTDTQYF
TGCGCCAGCAGCCAAGACGCCAGGAGCACAGATACGCAGTATTTT
>TRBV10-3|.|16|TRBJ2-5|TRBD2
CAISGTGGHAQETQYF
TGTGCCATCAGTGGAACGGGGGGGCACGCTCAAGAGACCCAGTACTTC
>TRBV28|.|15|TRBJ2-7|.
CASASRAPRSYEQYF
TGTGCCAGCGCCTCAAGGGCTCCGAGGTCCTACGAGCAGTACTTC
>TRBV4-3|once|14|TRBJ2-7|TRBD2
CASSQDWGGYEQYF
TGCGCCAGCAGCCAAGATTGGGGGGGCTACGAGCAGTACTTC
>TRBV7-6|.|13|TRBJ2-7|.
CASSLASSYEQYF
TGTGCCAGCAGCTTAGCGAGCTCCTACGAGCAGTACTTC
>TRBV4-2|once|15|TRBJ2-1|TRBD2
CASSQVGGWDNEQFF
TGTGCCAGCAGCCAAGTGGGGGGGTGGGACAATGAGCAGTTCTTC
>TRBV10-3|.|13|TRBJ1-4|TRBD1
CAIRDRDNEKLFF
TGTGCCATCCGGGACAGAGATAATGAAAAACTGTTTTTT
>TRBV2|once|13|TRBJ1-2|.
CASSADRNYGYTF
TGTGCCAGCAGCGCAGACAGGAACTATGGCTACACCTTC
>TRBV6-1|.|15|TRBJ1-2|TRBD1
CASSVGQGAPNGYTF
TGTGCCAGCAGTGTCGGACAGGGGGCTCCCAATGGCTACACCTTC
>TRBV9|.|14|TRBJ1-1|TRBD1
CASSADRENTEAFF
TGTGCCAGCAGCGCGGACAGGGAGAACACTGAAGCTTTCTTT
>TRBV5-1|once|16|TRBJ2-3|TRBD2
CASSLGLADTTDTQYF
TGCGCCAGCAGCTTAGGACTAGCGGATACCACAGATACGCAGTATTTT
>TRBV7-6|.|14|TRBJ1-2|TRBD1
CASSPGQGAYGYTF
TGTGCCAGCAGCCCGGGACAGGGGGCCTATGGCTACACCTTC
>TRBV7-2|.|16|TRBJ2-2|.
CASSLFFSPDAGELFF
TGTGCCAGCAGCTTATTTTTTAGCCCGGACGCCGGGGAGCTGTTTTTT
>TRBV2|.|15|TRBJ1-5|.
CASRTPQGSNQPQHF
TGTGCCAGCAGAACCCCACAGGGTAGCAATCAGCCCCAGCATTTT
>TRBV10-3|.|15|TRBJ1-1|TRBD1
CAISVTGGMNTEAFF
TGTGCCATCAGTGTGACAGGGGGTATGAACACTGAAGCTTTCTTT
>TRBV4-3|.|13|TRBJ1-1|.
CASSREGSTEAFF
TGCGCCAGCAGCCGGGAGGGGAGCACTGAAGCTTTCTTT
>TRBV4-3|.|15|TRBJ1-5|.
CASSQDFTGWSPQHF
TGCGCCAGCAGCCAAGATTTTACAGGGTGGTCGCCCCAGCATTTT
>TRBV7-9|once|15|TRBJ2-2|.
CASSLDSVNTGELFF
TGTGCCAGCAGCTTGGACTCCGTCAACACCGGGGAGCTGTTTTTT
>TRBV13|.|16|TRBJ2-6|.
CASSRGDGSGANVLTF
TGCGCCAGCAGCCGAGGAGACGGCTCTGGGGCCAACGTCCTGACTTTC
>TRBV25-1|.|15|TRBJ1-4|.
CASSNLQGWAEKLFF
TGTGCCAGCAGCAACCTTCAGGGATGGGCTGAAAAACTGTTTTTT
>TRBV19|.|13|TRBJ2-7|.
CASSRQVFYEQYF
TGTGCCAGTAGCAGACAGGTTTTCTACGAGCAGTACTTC
>TRBV10-3|once|14|TRBJ1-1|.
CAISEYAGNTEAFF
TGTGCCATCAGTGAGTACGCAGGCAACACTGAAGCTTTCTTT
>TRBV6-5|.|12|TRBJ2-2|.
CASRASSGELFF
TGTGCCAGCAGGGCCTCCTCCGGGGAGCTGTTTTTT
>TRBV19|.|15|TRBJ2-6|.
CASSEGLSGANVLTF
TGTGCCAGTAGTGAGGGCCTCTCTGGGGCCAACGTCCTGACTTTC
>TRBV18|.|16|TRBJ2-7|TRBD2
CASSPAGGLAIYEQYF
TGTGCCAGCTCACCCGCTGGCGGACTAGCGATCTACGAGCAGTACTTC
>TRBV27|.|13|TRBJ2-7|.
CASSLGSAYEQYF
TGTGCCAGCAGCCTGGGATCTGCCTACGAGCAGTACTTC